The clone carrying this T cell receptor (beta chain) has a count of ten or more. This sample is drawn from a study of early T cells in non-severe SARS-CoV-2 infection. Germline V gene sequence: CDR1 SGHKS, CDR2 YYEKEE (reference sequence). Between the trimmed V and J ends, which lost 4 bases and 7 bases, there was a span of 11 bases. The CDR3 contains 12 residues. One entry per CDR3 protein results from TCRdb running MiXCR on the 5' RACE reads. The data show tens of thousands of distinct CDR3 sequences, around 11% seen once. The sequencing here drew on whole blood, taken at baseline. This chain uses TRBV5-5 with TRBJ1-1; D ambiguous. The receptor comes from an adult who was a healthcare worker with PCR-confirmed SARS-CoV-2 infection or an uninfected control (not recorded which). CDR3 DNA sequence: TGTGCCAGCAGCCCCTTGTGGGGTGAAGCTTTCTTT. Translating it yields CASSPLWGEAFF.